This is a list of T cell receptor beta chains from one sample in a study of blood T cell repertoires in COVID-19. This table comes from immunoSEQ multiplex PCR, and its TCRdb copy is limited to in-frame clones, with some not included. The sample shows under 450,000 clones, around 83% of them seen only once. What was sequenced was PBMCs or T cells enriched from blood (not recorded which). The receptor source for this set is a woman between 45 and 60 years old who had recovered from COVID-19. The CDR3 runs from the conserved cysteine through the conserved F or W. Each record gives: clone size, J gene, CDR3 length, D gene, V gene, CDR3 DNA, CDR3 protein. D genes are given only for firm matches. Clone size is given for some rows only: seen once, a few or many times, or a class if the clone is expanded.

clone_size: NA
j_call: TRBJ2-7
cdr3_length: 12
d_call: NA
v_call: TRBV3-1/TRBV3-2
cdr3_nt: TGTGCCAGCAGCCAAGTAGGACTTGAGCAGTACTTC
cdr3_aa: CASSQVGLEQYF

clone_size: NA
j_call: TRBJ1-1
cdr3_length: 14
d_call: NA
v_call: TRBV2
cdr3_nt: TGTGCCAGCAGCGAACAGGGTGAAAACACTGAAGCTTTCTTT
cdr3_aa: CASSEQGENTEAFF

clone_size: NA
j_call: TRBJ1-1
cdr3_length: 14
d_call: NA
v_call: TRBV3-1/TRBV3-2
cdr3_nt: TGTGCCAGCAGCCAAGCTGCGGGGGAAACTGAAGCTTTCTTT
cdr3_aa: CASSQAAGETEAFF

clone_size: NA
j_call: TRBJ1-3
cdr3_length: 16
d_call: NA
v_call: TRBV7-2
cdr3_nt: TGTGCCAGCAGCCCACAGCCTCCAGGGACTGGAAACACCATATATTTT
cdr3_aa: CASSPQPPGTGNTIYF

clone_size: NA
j_call: TRBJ2-7
cdr3_length: 13
d_call: NA
v_call: TRBV12-3/TRBV12-4
cdr3_nt: TGTGCCAGCAGATATAGCGCGTCCTACGAGCAGTACTTC
cdr3_aa: CASRYSASYEQYF

clone_size: once
j_call: TRBJ2-7
cdr3_length: 14
d_call: TRBD1
v_call: TRBV27
cdr3_nt: TGTGCCAGCAGTTTAAGGACAGGGGGTTACGAGCAGTACTTC
cdr3_aa: CASSLRTGGYEQYF

clone_size: NA
j_call: TRBJ1-3
cdr3_length: 15
d_call: TRBD1
v_call: TRBV7-2
cdr3_nt: TGTGCCAGCAGCACCCGGACAGGGGTGGGAAACACCATATATTTT
cdr3_aa: CASSTRTGVGNTIYF

clone_size: few
j_call: TRBJ2-7
cdr3_length: 12
d_call: NA
v_call: TRBV11-3
cdr3_nt: TGTGCCAGCAGCTTTGACACCTACGAGCAGTACTTC
cdr3_aa: CASSFDTYEQYF

clone_size: NA
j_call: TRBJ1-2
cdr3_length: 17
d_call: NA
v_call: TRBV6-1
cdr3_nt: TGTGCCAGCAGTGATCTGGTGCGGGTCTTTGCGGGCTATGGCTACACCTTC
cdr3_aa: CASSDLVRVFAGYGYTF

clone_size: NA
j_call: TRBJ2-7
cdr3_length: 15
d_call: TRBD1
v_call: TRBV28
cdr3_nt: TGTGCCAGCAGTGGGGTCCGGGACAGGGGGTACGAGCAGTACTTC
cdr3_aa: CASSGVRDRGYEQYF

clone_size: NA
j_call: TRBJ1-5
cdr3_length: 12
d_call: NA
v_call: TRBV2
cdr3_nt: TGTGCCAGCCGACAGCTCAATCAGCCCCAGCATTTT
cdr3_aa: CASRQLNQPQHF

clone_size: NA
j_call: TRBJ2-1
cdr3_length: 13
d_call: TRBD2
v_call: TRBV11-2
cdr3_nt: TGTGCCAGCAGCCAAACTAGCGTCAATGAGCAGTTCTTC
cdr3_aa: CASSQTSVNEQFF

clone_size: NA
j_call: TRBJ2-1
cdr3_length: 17
d_call: NA
v_call: TRBV15
cdr3_nt: TGTGCCACCAGCTTGAATGTATGGGAGAGGGCCTACAATGAGCAGTTCTTC
cdr3_aa: CATSLNVWERAYNEQFF

clone_size: NA
j_call: TRBJ1-4
cdr3_length: 14
d_call: NA
v_call: TRBV18
cdr3_nt: TGTGCCAGCTCCCATGGACTAGGGGATGAAAAACTGTTTTTT
cdr3_aa: CASSHGLGDEKLFF

clone_size: NA
j_call: TRBJ2-3
cdr3_length: 17
d_call: TRBD2
v_call: TRBV5-4
cdr3_nt: TGTGCCAGCAGCTTGGCCCGAAGCGGGGGGGGAACAGATACGCAGTATTTT
cdr3_aa: CASSLARSGGGTDTQYF

clone_size: NA
j_call: TRBJ2-3
cdr3_length: 15
d_call: TRBD2
v_call: TRBV27
cdr3_nt: TGTGCCAGCAGTTGGTTAGCGGGGTTCACAGATACGCAGTATTTT
cdr3_aa: CASSWLAGFTDTQYF

clone_size: NA
j_call: TRBJ2-7
cdr3_length: 16
d_call: NA
v_call: TRBV20-1
cdr3_nt: TGCAGTGCTAGTATTGTCGGCCTGACATTTACCTACGAGCAGTACTTC
cdr3_aa: CSASIVGLTFTYEQYF

clone_size: once
j_call: TRBJ1-2
cdr3_length: 13
d_call: NA
v_call: TRBV19
cdr3_nt: TGTGCCAGCGGGGCCGGGGGGTGGAATGGCTACACCTTC
cdr3_aa: CASGAGGWNGYTF

clone_size: NA
j_call: TRBJ1-1
cdr3_length: 13
d_call: NA
v_call: TRBV19
cdr3_nt: TGTGCCAGTAGTATTGCGATGAACACTGAAGCTTTCTTT
cdr3_aa: CASSIAMNTEAFF

clone_size: NA
j_call: TRBJ2-1
cdr3_length: 17
d_call: NA
v_call: TRBV13
cdr3_nt: TGTGCCAGCAGCTTCACGAGGCGATCCATCGGTCACAATGAGCAGTTCTTC
cdr3_aa: CASSFTRRSIGHNEQFF

clone_size: NA
j_call: TRBJ1-5
cdr3_length: 14
d_call: NA
v_call: TRBV4-3
cdr3_nt: TGCGCCAGCAGCCAATCGTCGTCCAATCAGCCCCAGCATTTT
cdr3_aa: CASSQSSSNQPQHF

clone_size: NA
j_call: TRBJ1-1
cdr3_length: 15
d_call: NA
v_call: TRBV4-2
cdr3_nt: TGTGCCAGCAGCCTACACAGGGAATCTGCCACTGAAGCTTTCTTT
cdr3_aa: CASSLHRESATEAFF

clone_size: NA
j_call: TRBJ1-3
cdr3_length: 14
d_call: NA
v_call: TRBV19
cdr3_nt: TGTGCCAGTAGTGGCAGACATGCTGGAAACACCATATATTTT
cdr3_aa: CASSGRHAGNTIYF

clone_size: NA
j_call: TRBJ2-1
cdr3_length: 14
d_call: TRBD2
v_call: TRBV29-1
cdr3_nt: TGCAGCGTTGGTGGGCTAGCGGGTTTCTTTGAGCAGTTCTTC
cdr3_aa: CSVGGLAGFFEQFF

clone_size: few
j_call: TRBJ2-1
cdr3_length: 15
d_call: NA
v_call: TRBV5-6
cdr3_nt: TGTGCCAGCAGCGGTTATCGGAGCTCCTACAATGAGCAGTTCTTC
cdr3_aa: CASSGYRSSYNEQFF

clone_size: NA
j_call: TRBJ2-1
cdr3_length: 11
d_call: NA
v_call: TRBV20-1
cdr3_nt: TGCAGTGCTAGACAATACAATGAGCAGTTCTTC
cdr3_aa: CSARQYNEQFF

clone_size: NA
j_call: TRBJ1-1
cdr3_length: 15
d_call: NA
v_call: TRBV5-4
cdr3_nt: TGTGCCAGCAGCTTGAAGGCGGGCAGCAACACTGAAGCTTTCTTT
cdr3_aa: CASSLKAGSNTEAFF

clone_size: NA
j_call: TRBJ1-6
cdr3_length: 13
d_call: NA
v_call: TRBV30
cdr3_nt: TGTGCCTGGAGGCCGGGGGGCCATTCACCCCTCCACTTT
cdr3_aa: CAWRPGGHSPLHF